Below, 3 T cell receptor beta chains from the same sample are listed, as sequenced in a study of T cells after yellow fever vaccination. In TCRdb, the 5' RACE reads were re-called with MiXCR into one record per CDR3 protein. Of some 250,000 distinct CDR3 sequences detected, about 3.9% appear once; the ten largest clones hold about 20%. Sample: PBMCs, taken 15 days after the yellow fever booster vaccination. The receptor source for this set is a man younger than 35 who received the YFV17D yellow fever vaccine.

This clonotype was recorded many times. The chain couples TRBV19 to TRBJ1-5; no reliable D call. Germline V gene sequence: CDR1 LNHDA, CDR2 SQIVND (reference sequence). This CDR3 is 15 amino acids long. Trimming took 7 bases from V and 0 from J, leaving 13 bases between them. The CDR3 spells CASIPTVYSNQPQHF. CDR3 nucleotide sequence: TGTGCCAGTATTCCTACAGTTTATAGCAATCAGCCCCAGCATTTT. The full variable domain, with the rest looked up from reference TRBV19 and TRBJ1-5, is DGGITQSPKYLFRKEGQNVTLSCEQNLNHDAMYWYRQDPGQGLRLIYYSQIVNDFQKGDIAEGYSVSREKKESFPLTVTSAQKNPTAFYLCASIPTVYSNQPQHFGDGTRLSIL.

This clonotype was counted ten times or more. The chain links TRBV6-2 or TRBV6-3 to TRBJ1-1, with 8 positions matching TRBD1. Unmatched junction bases numbered 9, after V lost 9 bases and J lost 6 bases. The CDR3 spans 13 residues. The V gene's germline CDR1 is MNHEY and CDR2 SVGEGT. CDR3 loop: CASFRTGTAEAFF. The CDR3 nucleotides are TGTGCCAGTTTTAGGACAGGGACCGCTGAAGCTTTCTTT.

This clonotype was recorded many times. The chain is built from TRBV10-3 and TRBJ2-2; 8 bases align to TRBD2. V shed 6 bases and J 3 bases; nucleotides not matched to a gene: 6. This CDR3 spans 15 amino acids. Germline CDR1 and CDR2: ENHRY and SYGVKD. CDR3 region: CAIRTGGGYTGELFF. The CDR3, as DNA: TGTGCCATCAGGACGGGCGGGGGGTACACCGGGGAGCTGTTTTTT.